This passage covers 16 T cell receptor beta chains from one sample sequenced in a study of cytomegalovirus exposure and HLA in healthy donors. PCR amplification relied on 60 Vbeta primers (plus 13 Jbeta primers). Produced via immunoSEQ multiplex PCR; TCRdb's table is partial and in-frame only. The table lists about 140,000 clones, about 85% of them singletons. The sample comprised PBMCs. These receptors came from a female donor in good health and CMV-seronegative.

The rearrangement links TRBV25-1 to TRBJ1-2; TRBD1 agrees at 7 bases. With 5 bases clipped from V and 4 bases from J, the junction kept 13 bases outside the gene matches. Germline V gene sequence: CDR1 MGHDK, CDR2 SYGVNS. The CDR3 is 16 amino acids. The CDR3 here is CASSPAPGQNIYGYTF. The CDR3 DNA is TGTGCCAGCAGTCCGGCCCCGGGACAGAATATCTATGGCTACACCTTC.

This rearrangement joins TRBV28 to TRBJ1-1; a weak D match, TRBD1 (6 bases). The CDR3 contains 13 residues. V was clipped by 7 bases and J by 5 bases, with 14 bases between them. Germline V gene data show CDR1 as MDHEN and CDR2 as SYDVKM. The CDR3 nucleotides are TGTGCCAGCAAGAAGGGGGGGAGGACTGAAGCTTTCTTT. Translation gives CASKKGGRTEAFF.

The chain uses TRBV30 and TRBJ2-5; 13 bases line up with TRBD2. TRBJ2-7 explains the end of the DNA better; the J call may be wrong. Germline CDR1 and CDR2: GTSNPN and SVGIG (reference sequence). The CDR3 is 18 residues long. The CDR3 DNA follows: TGTGCCTGGAGCCGCGATACCGGACTAGCGGGGGCCACCTACGAGCAGTACTTC. Translating it yields CAWSRDTGLAGATYEQYF.

V and J are TRBV9 and TRBJ2-1, with unresolved D. The germline V gene encodes CDR1 SGDLS and CDR2 YYNGEE. V was clipped by 0 bases and J by 5 bases, with 9 bases between them. The CDR3 runs 14 residues. This chain's CDR3 is CASSVAQLDNEQFF. The CDR3 DNA reads TGTGCCAGCAGCGTAGCTCAGCTAGACAATGAGCAGTTCTTC.

The rearrangement joins TRBV2 to TRBJ2-7; TRBD2 matches at 12 bases. The germline V gene has CDR1 SNHLY and CDR2 FYNNEI. V was pared by 6 bases and J by 12 bases, with 3 bases of the junction left unmatched. The CDR3 is 11 residues long. The CDR3 nucleotides read TGTGCCAGCAGACTAGCGGGAGGATCGTACTTC. Its translation is CASRLAGGSYF.

This clone appeared once. The chain has TRBV29-1 and TRBJ2-7; TRBD1 matches at 8 bases. The V and J ends lost 3 bases and 1 base, in that order; junction bases with no gene match: 8. This CDR3 is 15 amino acids long. Germline V gene sequence: CDR1 SQVTM, CDR2 ANQGSEA. The CDR3 sequence is CSVEISRDRSYEQYF. The CDR3 DNA sequence: TGCAGCGTTGAGATCTCCCGGGACAGGTCCTACGAGCAGTACTTC.

This chain uses TRBV7-9 with TRBJ1-5; 7 nucleotides agree with TRBD1. Germline V gives CDR1 SEHNR, CDR2 FQNEAQ (reference sequence). With V trimmed by 6 bases and J by 5 bases, 4 bases remained unmatched. CDR3 length: 13 amino acids. CDR3 in amino acids: CASSRTGDQPQHF. CDR3 bases: TGTGCCAGCAGTCGGACAGGCGATCAGCCCCAGCATTTT.

This chain joins TRBV7-2 and TRBJ1-4; weak D call: TRBD1 (5 bases). Looked up from germline, CDR1 is SGHTA and CDR2 is FQGNSA. V gave up 6 bases and J gave up 12 bases, with 17 bases separating them. CDR3 length: 13 amino acids. The DNA of the CDR3 is TGTGCCAGCAGTTTGAGCCTAGGGGTTGAACTGTTTTTT. This gives the protein CASSLSLGVELFF.

The chain has TRBV4-3 and TRBJ1-6; 7 bases match TRBD1. With V trimmed by 3 bases and J by 10 bases, 12 bases remained unmatched. The CDR3 loop spans 16 amino acids. The germline V gene has CDR1 LGHNA and CDR2 YSLEER. The CDR3 reads CASSQDPPGQLSPLHF. The DNA for the CDR3 is TGCGCCAGCAGCCAGGACCCTCCGGGACAGCTCTCACCCCTCCACTTT.

This clone was found many times. The chain couples TRBV28 to TRBJ1-1; tentative D call: TRBD1 (6 bases). The CDR3 totals 14 residues. V shed 8 bases and J shed 7 bases, with 20 bases lying between them. CDR1 is MDHEN, CDR2 SYDVKM, per germline. The CDR3 bases are TGTGCCAGCCGACCACCGGGACACCCTAATGAAGCTTTCTTT. Translating it yields CASRPPGHPNEAFF.

The V call is TRBV6-5, the J call TRBJ2-5, with TRBD1 matching over 7 bases. This CDR3 region has 14 residues. The germline V gene has CDR1 MNHEY and CDR2 SVGAGI. J gave up 4 bases and V 2 bases, and 4 bases lay outside the gene matches. In DNA form, the CDR3 reads TGTGCCAGCAGTTACCGGGACAGTCGAGAGACCCAGTACTTC. Amino acids: CASSYRDSRETQYF.

This clone was seen more than once but under ten times. This chain joins TRBV29-1 and TRBJ2-2; D is unresolved. The germline CDR1 and CDR2 sequences are SQVTM and ANQGSEA. The CDR3 is 13 residues long. The germline V and J ends were trimmed by 4 bases and 4 bases, with 10 bases remaining between them. CDR3 nucleotide sequence: TGCAGCGTTGTACAGACCTCCACCGGGGAGCTGTTTTTT. It translates to CSVVQTSTGELFF.

This chain joins TRBV29-1 and TRBJ2-6; TRBD1 agrees at 8 bases. The V segment lost 4 bases and the J segment 0 bases; nucleotides outside the gene matches: 2. The CDR3 spans 15 residues. Germline V gene lookup returns CDR1 SQVTM and CDR2 ANQGSEA. CDR3 in amino acids: CSVGTGYSGANVLTF. The CDR3 coding sequence is TGCAGCGTTGGGACAGGGTACTCTGGGGCCAACGTCCTGACTTTC.

The J gene is TRBJ2-7, the V gene TRBV29-1; 11 bases agree with TRBD2. V gave up 4 bases and J gave up 3 bases; unmatched junction bases: 5. CDR1 and CDR2 (germline): SQVTM, ANQGSEA. The CDR3 covers 14 residues. Written as DNA, the CDR3 is TGCAGCGTTGCACTAGCGGGAGCTCACTACGAGCAGTACTTC. As protein: CSVALAGAHYEQYF.

The chain joins TRBV27 to TRBJ2-7; D gene ambiguous. V was cut by 7 bases and J by 0 bases, with 4 bases left in between. CDR3 length equals 11 residues. Germline V gene data show CDR1 as MNHEY and CDR2 as SMNVEV (reference sequence). The DNA of the CDR3 is TGTGCCAGCATAGCCTCCTACGAGCAGTACTTC. It encodes CASIASYEQYF.

The rearrangement links TRBV7-9 to TRBJ2-3; weak D call: TRBD2 (5 bases). Germline CDR1 SEHNR, CDR2 FQNEAQ (reference sequence). CDR3 length equals 15 residues. V was trimmed by 5 bases and J by 1 base, leaving 13 bases between them. CDR3 sequence: CASSPTDGGTDTQYF. The CDR3 DNA is TGTGCCAGCAGCCCTACGGACGGGGGCACAGATACGCAGTATTTT.